These T cell receptor beta chains were read from a single sample in a study of T cells after yellow fever vaccination. TCRdb re-analysed the 5' RACE reads in MiXCR, keeping a single row per CDR3 protein. The profile shows approximately 300,000 distinct CDR3 sequences, approximately 11% of them singletons. The source material was CD4+ T cells sorted from PBMCs, sampled 45 days after the yellow fever booster vaccination. These receptors were taken from a man younger than 30 who received the YFV17D yellow fever vaccine. Each CDR3 is given with its conserved first and last residue.

j_call v_call cdr3_aa
TRBJ1-2 TRBV7-2 CASSPNPKDYGYTF
TRBJ1-1 TRBV12-3/TRBV12-4 CASSSQITGTEAFF
TRBJ2-3 TRBV2 CASSGLVTTDTQYF
TRBJ2-3 TRBV27 CASSLSGRADTQYF
TRBJ1-6 TRBV7-9 CASSLMGSYNSPLHF
TRBJ1-4 TRBV9 CASSDNRGLGEKLFF
TRBJ2-3 TRBV3-1 CASSQRGDTQYF
TRBJ2-1 TRBV28 CASSSGDRSYNEQFF
TRBJ1-3 TRBV7-2 CASSLGGGALGNTIYF
TRBJ2-3 TRBV10-3 CAISRKGAGATDTQYF
TRBJ1-5 TRBV5-1 CASSLGTSNQPQHF
TRBJ1-1 TRBV5-1 CASREGDKPNTEAFF
TRBJ1-1 TRBV5-1 CASSLGRRTEAFF
TRBJ2-1 TRBV5-1 CASSSPGGNNEQFF
TRBJ2-2 TRBV6-5 CASSYSPGGGTGELFF
TRBJ1-2 TRBV4-3 CASSQGYQEVRRYTF
TRBJ2-1 TRBV10-3 CAISELPQGAGNEQFF
TRBJ1-1 TRBV7-2 CASSLGGQGIEAFF
TRBJ2-7 TRBV19 CATTGGPLFREQYF
TRBJ2-1 TRBV6-9 CASSSGQGVNEQFF
TRBJ1-3 TRBV4-2 CASSQDEVSVVGSGNTIYF
TRBJ2-4 TRBV12-3/TRBV12-4 CASSLGLAGGHGIQYF
TRBJ2-3 TRBV20-1 CSARDASGGTDTQYF
TRBJ2-3 TRBV29-1 CSVRPRQSTDTQYF
TRBJ2-7 TRBV10-1 CARGQDFSYEQYF
TRBJ2-2 TRBV14 CASSQDRRGELFF
TRBJ1-4 TRBV7-9 CASSLAQGSEKLFF
TRBJ1-1 TRBV4-2 CASSQDLRDLGLNTEAFF
TRBJ2-1 TRBV12-3/TRBV12-4 CASSSRNSPGNHYNEQFF
TRBJ2-3 TRBV7-2 CASSPDSSTDTQYF
TRBJ2-5 TRBV7-2 CASSPSRETQYF
TRBJ1-1 TRBV7-2 CASSLEAAEAFF